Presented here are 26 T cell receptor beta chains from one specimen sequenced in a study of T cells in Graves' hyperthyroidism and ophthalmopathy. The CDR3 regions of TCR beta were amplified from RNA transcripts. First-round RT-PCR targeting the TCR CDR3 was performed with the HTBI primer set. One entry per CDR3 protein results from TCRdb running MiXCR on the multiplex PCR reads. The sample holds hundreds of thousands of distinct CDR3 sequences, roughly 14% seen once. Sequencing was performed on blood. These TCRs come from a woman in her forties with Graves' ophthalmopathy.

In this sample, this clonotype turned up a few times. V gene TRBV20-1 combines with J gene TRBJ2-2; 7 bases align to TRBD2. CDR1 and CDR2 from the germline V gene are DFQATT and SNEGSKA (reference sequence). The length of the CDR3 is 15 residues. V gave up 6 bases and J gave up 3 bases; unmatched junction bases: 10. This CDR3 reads CSAQLARVYTGELFF. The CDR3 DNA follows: TGCAGTGCCCAACTAGCGAGGGTTTACACCGGGGAGCTGTTTTTT.

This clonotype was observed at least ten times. The CDR3 protein is CASSLPTRQGTYEQYF. DNA of the CDR3: TGTGCCAGCAGCTTACCCACTCGACAGGGAACCTACGAGCAGTACTTC. V gene TRBV11-2 combines with J gene TRBJ2-7, with 7 bases fitting TRBD1. V trimming: 2 bases; J trimming: 2 bases; junction bases outside the gene matches: 9. Germline CDR1 SGHAT, CDR2 FQNNGV. The CDR3 extends over 16 amino acids. Supplemented by reference TRBV11-2 and TRBJ2-7, the full variable domain reads EAGVAQSPRYKIIEKRQSVAFWCNPISGHATLYWYQQILGQGPKLLIQFQNNGVVDDSQLPKDRFSAERLKGVDSTLKIQPAKLEDSAVYLCASSLPTRQGTYEQYFGPGTRLTVT.

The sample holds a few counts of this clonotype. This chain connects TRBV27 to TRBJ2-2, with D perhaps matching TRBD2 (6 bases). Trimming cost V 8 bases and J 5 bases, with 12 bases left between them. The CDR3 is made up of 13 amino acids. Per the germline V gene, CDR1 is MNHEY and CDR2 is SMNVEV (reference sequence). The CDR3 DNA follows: TGTGCCAGCTCACAGCGGGCGACCGGGGAGCTGTTTTTT. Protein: CASSQRATGELFF.

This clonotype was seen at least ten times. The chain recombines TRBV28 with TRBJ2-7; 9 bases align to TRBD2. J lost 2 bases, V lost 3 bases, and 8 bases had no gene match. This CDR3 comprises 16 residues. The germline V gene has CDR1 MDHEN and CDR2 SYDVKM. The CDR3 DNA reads TGTGCCAGCAGTTTTCGGCTCCAGCGGGGGGCCTACGAGCAGTACTTC. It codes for CASSFRLQRGAYEQYF.

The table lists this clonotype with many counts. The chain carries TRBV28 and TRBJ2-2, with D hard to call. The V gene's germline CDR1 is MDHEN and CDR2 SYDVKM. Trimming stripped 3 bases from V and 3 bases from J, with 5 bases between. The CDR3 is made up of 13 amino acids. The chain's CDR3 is CASSFSYTGELFF. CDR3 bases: TGTGCCAGCAGTTTTAGCTACACCGGGGAGCTGTTTTTT. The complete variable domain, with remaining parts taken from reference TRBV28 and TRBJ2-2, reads DVKVTQSSRYLVKRTGEKVFLECVQDMDHENMFWYRQDPGLGLRLIYFSYDVKMKEKGDIPEGYSVSREKKERFSLILESASTNQTSMYLCASSFSYTGELFFGEGSRLTVL.

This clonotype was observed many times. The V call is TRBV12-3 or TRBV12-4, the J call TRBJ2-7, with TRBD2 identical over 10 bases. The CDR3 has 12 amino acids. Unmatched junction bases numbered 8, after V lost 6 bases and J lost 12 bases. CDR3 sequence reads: CASSGTSEFMYF. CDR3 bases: TGTGCCAGCAGCGGGACTAGCGAGTTTATGTACTTC.

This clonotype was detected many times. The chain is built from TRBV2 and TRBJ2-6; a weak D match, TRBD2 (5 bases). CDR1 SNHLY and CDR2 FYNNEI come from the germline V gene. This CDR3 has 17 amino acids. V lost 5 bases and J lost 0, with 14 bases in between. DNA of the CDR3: TGTGCCAGCAGTAAGGCAGCGGTTAGCTCTGGGGCCAACGTCCTGACTTTC. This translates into CASSKAAVSSGANVLTF. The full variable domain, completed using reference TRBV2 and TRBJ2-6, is EPEVTQTPSHQVTQMGQEVILRCVPISNHLYFYWYRQILGQKVEFLVSFYNNEISEKSEIFDDQFSVERPDGSNFTLKIRSTKLEDSAMYFCASSKAAVSSGANVLTFGAGSRLTVL.

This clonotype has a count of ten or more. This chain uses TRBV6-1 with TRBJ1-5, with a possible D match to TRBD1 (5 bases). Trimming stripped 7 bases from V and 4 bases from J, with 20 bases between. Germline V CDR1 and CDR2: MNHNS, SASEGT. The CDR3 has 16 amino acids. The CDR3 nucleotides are TGTGCCAGCACCCCCACCGCCTGGGGGTTTAATCAGCCCCAGCATTTT. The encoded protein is CASTPTAWGFNQPQHF.

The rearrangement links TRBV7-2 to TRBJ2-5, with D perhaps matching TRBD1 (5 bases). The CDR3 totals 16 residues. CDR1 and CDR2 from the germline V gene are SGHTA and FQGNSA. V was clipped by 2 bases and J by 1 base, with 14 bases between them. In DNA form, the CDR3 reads TGTGCCAGCAGCTTAATAGGGGCAGAAGCCCAAGAGACCCAGTACTTC. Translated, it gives CASSLIGAEAQETQYF.

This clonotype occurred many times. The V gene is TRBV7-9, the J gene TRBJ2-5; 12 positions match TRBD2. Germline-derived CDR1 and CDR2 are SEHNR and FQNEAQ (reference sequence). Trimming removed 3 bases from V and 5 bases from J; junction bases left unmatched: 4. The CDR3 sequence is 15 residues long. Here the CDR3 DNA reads TGTGCCAGCAGCTTCGGACTAGCGGGACATGAGACCCAGTACTTC. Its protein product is CASSFGLAGHETQYF.

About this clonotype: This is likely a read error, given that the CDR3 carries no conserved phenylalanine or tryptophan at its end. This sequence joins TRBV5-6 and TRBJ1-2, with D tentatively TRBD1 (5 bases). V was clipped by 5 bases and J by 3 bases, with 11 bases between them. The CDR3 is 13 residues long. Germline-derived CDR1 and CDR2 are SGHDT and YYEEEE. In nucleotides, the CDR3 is TGTGCCAGCAGGAAGACAGCAGACTATGGCTACACCTGC. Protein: CASRKTADYGYTC.

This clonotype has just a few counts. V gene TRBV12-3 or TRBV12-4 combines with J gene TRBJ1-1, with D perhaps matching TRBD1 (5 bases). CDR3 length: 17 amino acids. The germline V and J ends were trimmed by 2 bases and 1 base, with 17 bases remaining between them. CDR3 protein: CASSLSGKGRANTEAFF. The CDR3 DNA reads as TGTGCCAGCAGTTTAAGTGGTAAAGGCAGGGCGAACACTGAAGCTTTCTTT.

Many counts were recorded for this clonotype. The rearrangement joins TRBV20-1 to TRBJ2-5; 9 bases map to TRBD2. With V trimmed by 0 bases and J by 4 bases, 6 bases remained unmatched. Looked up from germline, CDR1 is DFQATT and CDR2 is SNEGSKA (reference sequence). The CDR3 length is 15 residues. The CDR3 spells CSARDRLAGPETQYF. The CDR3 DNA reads TGCAGTGCTAGAGATCGCCTAGCGGGACCAGAGACCCAGTACTTC.

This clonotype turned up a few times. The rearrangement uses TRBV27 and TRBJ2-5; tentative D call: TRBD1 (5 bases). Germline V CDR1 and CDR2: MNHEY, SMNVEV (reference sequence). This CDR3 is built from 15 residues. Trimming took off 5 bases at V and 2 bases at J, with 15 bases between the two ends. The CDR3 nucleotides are TGTGCCAGCAGTCAAGATAACGACAGACAAGAGACCCAGTACTTC. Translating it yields CASSQDNDRQETQYF.

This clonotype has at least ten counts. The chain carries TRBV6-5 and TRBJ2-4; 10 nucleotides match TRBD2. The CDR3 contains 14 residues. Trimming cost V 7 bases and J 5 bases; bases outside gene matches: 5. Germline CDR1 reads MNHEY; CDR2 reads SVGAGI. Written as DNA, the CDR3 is TGTGCCAGCACGAGCGGGAGGGCCGAAAACATTCAGTACTTC. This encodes CASTSGRAENIQYF.

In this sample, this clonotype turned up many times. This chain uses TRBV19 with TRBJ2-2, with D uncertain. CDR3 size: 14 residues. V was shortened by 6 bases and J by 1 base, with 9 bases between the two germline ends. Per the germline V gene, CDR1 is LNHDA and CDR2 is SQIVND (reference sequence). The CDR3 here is CASRVTENTGELFF. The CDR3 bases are TGTGCCAGTAGGGTGACTGAGAACACCGGGGAGCTGTTTTTT. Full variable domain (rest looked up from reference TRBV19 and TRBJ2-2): DGGITQSPKYLFRKEGQNVTLSCEQNLNHDAMYWYRQDPGQGLRLIYYSQIVNDFQKGDIAEGYSVSREKKESFPLTVTSAQKNPTAFYLCASRVTENTGELFFGEGSRLTVL.

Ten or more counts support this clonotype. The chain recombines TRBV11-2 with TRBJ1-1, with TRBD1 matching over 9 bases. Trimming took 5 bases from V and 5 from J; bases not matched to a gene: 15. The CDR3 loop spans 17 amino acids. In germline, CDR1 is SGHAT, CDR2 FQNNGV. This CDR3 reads CASSRVELQGARTEAFF. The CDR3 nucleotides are TGTGCCAGCAGCCGAGTGGAACTACAGGGGGCGAGGACTGAAGCTTTCTTT. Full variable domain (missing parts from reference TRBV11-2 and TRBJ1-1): EAGVAQSPRYKIIEKRQSVAFWCNPISGHATLYWYQQILGQGPKLLIQFQNNGVVDDSQLPKDRFSAERLKGVDSTLKIQPAKLEDSAVYLCASSRVELQGARTEAFFGQGTRLTVV.

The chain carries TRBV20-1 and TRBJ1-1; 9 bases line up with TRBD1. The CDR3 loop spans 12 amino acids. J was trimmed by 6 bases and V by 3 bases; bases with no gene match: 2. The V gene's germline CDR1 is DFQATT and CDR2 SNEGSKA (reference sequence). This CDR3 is CSARGTGPEAFF. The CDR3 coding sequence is TGCAGTGCTAGGGGGACAGGGCCTGAAGCTTTCTTT.

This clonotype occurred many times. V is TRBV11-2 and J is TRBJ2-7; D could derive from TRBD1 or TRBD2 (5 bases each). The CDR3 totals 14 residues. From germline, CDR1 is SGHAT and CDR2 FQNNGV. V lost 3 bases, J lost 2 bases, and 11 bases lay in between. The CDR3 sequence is CASSFGTGPYEQYF. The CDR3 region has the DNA TGTGCCAGCAGCTTCGGGACGGGCCCCTACGAGCAGTACTTC.

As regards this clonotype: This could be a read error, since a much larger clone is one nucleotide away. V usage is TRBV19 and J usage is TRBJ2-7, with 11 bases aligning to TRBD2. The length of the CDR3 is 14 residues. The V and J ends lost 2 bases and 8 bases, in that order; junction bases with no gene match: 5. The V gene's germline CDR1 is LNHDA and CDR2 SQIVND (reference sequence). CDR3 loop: CASSILAGGYKQYF. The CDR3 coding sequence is TGTGCCAGTAGTATACTAGCGGGAGGTTACAAGCAGTACTTC.

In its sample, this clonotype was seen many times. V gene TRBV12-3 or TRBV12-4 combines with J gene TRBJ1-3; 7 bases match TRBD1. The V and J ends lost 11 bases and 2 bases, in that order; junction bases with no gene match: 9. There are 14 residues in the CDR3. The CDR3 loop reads CAGDSTGAGNTIYF. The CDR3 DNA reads TGTGCCGGAGACTCTACAGGGGCTGGAAACACCATATATTTT.

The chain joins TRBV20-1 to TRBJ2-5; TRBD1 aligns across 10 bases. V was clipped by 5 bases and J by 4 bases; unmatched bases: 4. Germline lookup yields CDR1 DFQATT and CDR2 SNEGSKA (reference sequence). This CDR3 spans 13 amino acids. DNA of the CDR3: TGCAGTGCTCCCGGGACAGGGGTAGAGACCCAGTACTTC. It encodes CSAPGTGVETQYF.

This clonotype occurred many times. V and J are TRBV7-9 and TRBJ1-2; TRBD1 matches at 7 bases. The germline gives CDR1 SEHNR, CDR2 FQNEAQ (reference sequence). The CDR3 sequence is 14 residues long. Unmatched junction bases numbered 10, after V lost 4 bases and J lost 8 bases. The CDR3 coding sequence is TGTGCCAGCAGCTCCTTCACAGGGGCCTCGGGCTACACCTTC. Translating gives CASSSFTGASGYTF.

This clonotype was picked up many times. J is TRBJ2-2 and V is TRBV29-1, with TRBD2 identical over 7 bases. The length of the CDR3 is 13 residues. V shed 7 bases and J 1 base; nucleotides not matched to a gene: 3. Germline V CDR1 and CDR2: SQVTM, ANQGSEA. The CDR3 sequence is CSGGGGNTGELFF. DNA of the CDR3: TGCAGCGGCGGGGGAGGGAACACCGGGGAGCTGTTTTTT.

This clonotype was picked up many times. The CDR3: CASSVGRRDGAQYF. CDR3 nucleotides: TGTGCCAGCAGCGTAGGGAGGAGAGACGGGGCCCAGTACTTC. The chain couples TRBV9 to TRBJ2-5; a weak D match, TRBD2 (5 bases). CDR1 SGDLS and CDR2 YYNGEE come from the germline V gene. The CDR3 is made up of 14 amino acids. The germline V and J ends were trimmed by 0 bases and 9 bases, with 15 bases remaining between them.

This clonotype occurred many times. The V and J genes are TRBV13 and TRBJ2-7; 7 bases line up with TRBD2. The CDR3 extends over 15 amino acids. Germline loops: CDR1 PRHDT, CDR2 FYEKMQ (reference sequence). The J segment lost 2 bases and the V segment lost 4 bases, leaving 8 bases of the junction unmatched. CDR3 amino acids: CASSYKAGSTYEQYF. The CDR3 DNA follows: TGTGCCAGCAGCTACAAAGCGGGGTCAACCTACGAGCAGTACTTC.